This T cell receptor (beta chain) was recorded in a study of T-cell memory formation after mild COVID-19. Across the study: TCR clusters were mostly donor specific. Whole-study findings and limits: While clones contracting from day 15 to 85 were balanced between CD4 and CD8, later expanders leaned CD4+. That cross-reactive memory joined was suggested by some responding clones appearing in pre-infection memory.

This clonotype was picked up a small number of times. Its antigen is as yet unknown. Libraries for TCRalpha and TCRbeta carried sample barcodes and unique molecular identifiers via 5'RACE. MiXCR, run by TCRdb on the 5' RACE reads, gives a single entry per CDR3 protein. Counted here are tens of thousands of distinct CDR3 sequences, around 16% occurring once; the ten biggest clones make up roughly two fifths. V was pared by 3 bases and J by 2 bases, with 14 bases between. CDR1 SGDLS and CDR2 YYNGEE come from the germline V gene. The CDR3 loop spans 15 amino acids. The rearrangement joins TRBV9 to TRBJ2-5; D is perhaps TRBD2 (6 bases). The sequencing sample was made of PBMCs or a T cell subset sorted from them (not recorded which). This TCR derives from a man younger than 35 who had mild COVID-19 (a few samples of this study predate the infection). Cell type and time point are not known. This chain's CDR3 is CASSELGGLQETQYF. CDR3 in DNA: TGTGCCAGCAGCGAATTGGGGGGATTACAAGAGACCCAGTACTTC.